The T cell receptor beta chain described here comes from a study of post-analysis software for immune sequencing data. To note about this clonotype: Its antigen is not known.

This CDR3 is built from 11 residues. Germline CDR1 and CDR2: SQVTM and ANQGSEA. V lost 6 bases and J lost 10; bases outside the gene matches: 6. Every TCR beta cDNA library bore unique molecular identifiers. TCRdb re-called the PCR reads through MiXCR, storing one row per CDR3 protein. Of hundreds of thousands of distinct CDR3 sequences in the sample, just under 30% were seen once. Study-level findings and limits: Normalized Chao1 diversity was significantly reduced in patients versus controls. Higher frequency in patients than in controls was seen for five TRBV segments, with TRBV5-6, TRBV5-1 and TRBV20-1 among them. F measure showed strong co-clustering of same-batch samples.

The sequence came from a girl aged 10 to 17 with multiple sclerosis. The chain carries TRBV29-1 and TRBJ2-1, with 7 bases identical to TRBD1. The sequenced material came from blood. The CDR3 nucleotides are TGCAGCGTGGATGACAGGGCCGAGCAGTTCTTC. Translated: CSVDDRAEQFF.